The 15 T cell receptor beta chains presented below share a single source sample, sequenced in a study of CD8+CD57+ T cells in acquired aplastic anemia. TCR beta VDJ and CDR3 were profiled, and genomic DNA was the template. From the reads, TCRdb called clonotypes with MiXCR, one entry per CDR3 protein. The sample records 150,000 to 200,000 distinct CDR3 sequences, 64% being singletons. Specimen: sorted CD4+, CD8+, or CD8+CD57+ T cells (not recorded which) from PBMCs. Receptors originate from a human donor with severe aplastic anemia or a healthy control (not recorded which).

There are a few counts of this clonotype. The chain combines TRBV20-1 with TRBJ2-7; D remains unclear. Germline CDR1 is DFQATT and CDR2 is SNEGSKA (reference sequence). The V gene lost 7 bases and the J gene lost 3 bases, with 13 bases spanning the gap. CDR3 length: 12 residues. The CDR3 region is CSVIVNDYEQYF. The CDR3 nucleotides read TGCAGTGTGATCGTTAACGACTACGAGCAGTACTTC.

This CDR3 is CASSAPVGAKGYTF. The CDR3 DNA sequence: TGTGCCAGCAGTGCCCCTGTGGGGGCGAAGGGCTACACCTTC. V gene TRBV25-1 combines with J gene TRBJ1-2; D possibly corresponds to TRBD1 (6 bases). CDR1 and CDR2 from the germline V gene are MGHDK and SYGVNS. V shed 4 bases and J shed 8 bases, with 17 bases lying between them. This CDR3 is 14 amino acids long.

The chain carries TRBV30 and TRBJ1-1; TRBD1 agrees at 7 bases. Germline CDR1 and CDR2: GTSNPN and SVGIG (reference sequence). V gave up 3 bases and J gave up 6 bases; unmatched junction bases: 16. This CDR3 region has 16 residues. The CDR3 region is CAWRRSLDRLDAEAFF. Written as DNA, the CDR3 is TGTGCCTGGAGAAGGTCCCTGGACAGGTTGGACGCTGAAGCTTTCTTT.

The chain uses TRBV20-1 and TRBJ1-5; 8 bases are a match to TRBD1. CDR1 is DFQATT, CDR2 SNEGSKA, per germline (reference sequence). The length of the CDR3 is 15 residues. J lost 4 bases, V lost 6 bases, and 11 bases had no gene match. CDR3 DNA: TGCAGTGCCCTGCACGGACAGGGACAGAATCAGCCCCAGCATTTT. This gives the protein CSALHGQGQNQPQHF.

This rearrangement joins TRBV20-1 to TRBJ2-5; no clear D gene. The CDR3 runs 13 residues. V was pared by 6 bases and J by 3 bases, with 14 bases between. The germline V gene encodes CDR1 DFQATT and CDR2 SNEGSKA (reference sequence). The CDR3 bases are TGCAGTGCCCCAAACCTTGGGGAAGAGACCCAGTACTTC. Its protein product is CSAPNLGEETQYF.

Notes on this clonotype: This clone may be a read error of a much larger clone one base away. This sequence joins TRBV5-1 and TRBJ2-1, with D maybe TRBD2 (7 bases). This CDR3 has 13 amino acids. Germline loops: CDR1 SGHRS, CDR2 YFSETQ. This CDR3 is CASGGGSYNEQLF. CDR3 sequence (DNA): TGCGCCAGCGGGGGGGGCTCCTACAATGAGCAGCTCTTC.

This clonotype has at least ten counts. One end of the junction is discordant with germline, which a read error may explain. The chain joins TRBV9 to TRBJ2-3, with TRBD2 identical over 8 bases. Germline lookup yields CDR1 SGDLS and CDR2 YYNGEE. This CDR3 is 16 amino acids long. The CDR3 bases are TGTGCCAACAGCGTATTGTCGGGGGGGGGCACAGATACGCAGTATTTT. Protein: CANSVLSGGGTDTQYF.

V and J are TRBV24-1 and TRBJ1-5; D gene uncertain. The CDR3 consists of 13 residues. Trimming stripped 3 bases from V and 4 bases from J, with 6 bases between. Germline values: CDR1 KGHDR, CDR2 SFDVKD. The CDR3 protein is CATSDHPNQPQHF. The CDR3 region has the DNA TGTGCCACCAGTGATCACCCAAATCAGCCCCAGCATTTT.

The chain is built from TRBV9 and TRBJ1-3; no definite D call. The CDR3 extends over 16 amino acids. With 1 base removed from V and 0 bases from J, the gap between germline ends came to 11 bases. Germline V CDR1 and CDR2: SGDLS, YYNGEE. For the CDR3, the DNA is TGTGCCAGCAGCGTATCAGCGCCGAGCTCTGGAAACACCATATATTTT. It specifies CASSVSAPSSGNTIYF.

Turning to this clonotype: The junction departs from germline at one end; a sequencing error may be responsible. The rearrangement links TRBV7-8 to TRBJ1-2, with D perhaps matching TRBD1 (5 bases). CDR3 length: 15 amino acids. Germline V gives CDR1 SGHVS, CDR2 FQNEAQ. CDR3 region: CASSRHWDGCYGYTF. The CDR3 DNA is TGTGCCAGCAGTCGCCACTGGGACGGATGCTATGGCTACACCTTT.

The chain couples TRBV7-2 to TRBJ2-3; 12 nucleotides agree with TRBD2. Germline V gene sequence: CDR1 SGHTA, CDR2 FQGNSA. Unmatched junction bases numbered 16, after V lost 5 bases and J lost 4 bases. The CDR3 loop spans 19 amino acids. The CDR3 nucleotides read TGTGCCAGCAGCAGCGGAGGGCTTACTAGCGGGAGGCGGTCAGATACGCAGTATTTT. This translates into CASSSGGLTSGRRSDTQYF.

This clonotype was recorded at least ten times. V and J are TRBV7-3 and TRBJ2-1; D is unclear. Germline values: CDR1 SGHTA, CDR2 FQGTGA. The CDR3 consists of 14 residues. Trimming stripped 5 bases from V and 6 bases from J, with 14 bases between. The CDR3 nucleotides read TGTGCCAGCAGCCCGCTTGGGTCGGGCAATGAGCAGTTCTTC. This sequence encodes CASSPLGSGNEQFF.

The gene calls are TRBV20-1 and TRBJ1-1, with unresolved D. CDR3 length: 15 residues. Germline-derived CDR1 and CDR2 are DFQATT and SNEGSKA (reference sequence). Between the trimmed V and J ends, which lost 4 bases and 4 bases, there was a span of 19 bases. In DNA form, the CDR3 reads TGCAGTGCTAAGGTCGCGCGGCAGGCCCTCACTGAAGCTTTCTTT. Protein sequence: CSAKVARQALTEAFF.

Regarding this clonotype: Being one base from a much bigger clone, this may be a read error. The chain recombines TRBV9 with TRBJ2-5, with 10 bases matching TRBD2. CDR3 length: 16 amino acids. Germline-derived CDR1 and CDR2 are SGDLS and YYNGEE. CDR3 loop: CANSVEAAGGGETQYF. CDR3 DNA sequence: TGTGCCAACAGCGTAGAGGCAGCGGGGGGGGGGGAGACCCAGTACTTC.

The CDR3 DNA sequence: TGTGCCAGCAGCTACGAGGGCCTATACAATCAGCCCCAGCATTTT. The encoded protein is CASSYEGLYNQPQHF. The J gene is TRBJ1-5, the V gene TRBV7-9; D is ambiguous. Trimming stripped 4 bases from V and 3 bases from J, with 13 bases between. This CDR3 has 15 amino acids. Germline lookup yields CDR1 SEHNR and CDR2 FQNEAQ (reference sequence).